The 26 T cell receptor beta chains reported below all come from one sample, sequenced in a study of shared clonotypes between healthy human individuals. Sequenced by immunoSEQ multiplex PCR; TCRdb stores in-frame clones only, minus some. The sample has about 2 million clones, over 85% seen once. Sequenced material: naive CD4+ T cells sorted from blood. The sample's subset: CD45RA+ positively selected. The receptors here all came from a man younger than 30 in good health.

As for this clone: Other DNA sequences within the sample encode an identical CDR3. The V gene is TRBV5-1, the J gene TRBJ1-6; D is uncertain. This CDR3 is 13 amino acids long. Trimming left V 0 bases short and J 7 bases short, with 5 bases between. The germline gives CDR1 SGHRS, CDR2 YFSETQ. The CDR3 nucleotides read TGCGCCAGCAGCTTGGCCGGGAATTCACCCCTCCACTTT. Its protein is CASSLAGNSPLHF.

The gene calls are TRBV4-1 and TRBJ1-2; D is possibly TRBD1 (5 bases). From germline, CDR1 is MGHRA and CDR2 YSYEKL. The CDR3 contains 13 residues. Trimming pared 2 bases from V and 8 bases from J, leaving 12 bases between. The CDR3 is CASSQTGAVGYTF. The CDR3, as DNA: TGCGCCAGCAGCCAAACCGGGGCCGTGGGCTACACCTTC.

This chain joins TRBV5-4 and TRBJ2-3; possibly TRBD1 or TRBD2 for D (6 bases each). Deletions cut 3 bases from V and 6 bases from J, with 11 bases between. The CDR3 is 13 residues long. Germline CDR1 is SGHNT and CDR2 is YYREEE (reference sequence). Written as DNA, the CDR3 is TGTGCCAGCAGCTCGGGGGCGGAGGATACGCAGTATTTT. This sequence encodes CASSSGAEDTQYF.

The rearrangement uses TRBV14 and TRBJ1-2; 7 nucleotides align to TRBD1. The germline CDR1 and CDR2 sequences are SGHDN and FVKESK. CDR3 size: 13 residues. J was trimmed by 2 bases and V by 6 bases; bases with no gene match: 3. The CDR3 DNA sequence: TGTGCCAGCAGGCAGACAGGGAACTATGGCTACACCTTC. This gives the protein CASRQTGNYGYTF.

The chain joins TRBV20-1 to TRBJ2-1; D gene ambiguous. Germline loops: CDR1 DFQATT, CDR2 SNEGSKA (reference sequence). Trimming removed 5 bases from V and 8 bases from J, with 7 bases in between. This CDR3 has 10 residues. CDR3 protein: CSAARYEQFF. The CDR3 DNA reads TGCAGTGCTGCCCGGTATGAGCAGTTCTTC.

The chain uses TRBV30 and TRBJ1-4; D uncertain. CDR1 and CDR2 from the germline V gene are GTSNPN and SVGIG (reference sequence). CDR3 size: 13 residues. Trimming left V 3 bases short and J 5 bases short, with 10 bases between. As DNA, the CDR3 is TGTGCCTGGAGCGGGAGGCAGAATGAAAAACTGTTTTTT. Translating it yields CAWSGRQNEKLFF.

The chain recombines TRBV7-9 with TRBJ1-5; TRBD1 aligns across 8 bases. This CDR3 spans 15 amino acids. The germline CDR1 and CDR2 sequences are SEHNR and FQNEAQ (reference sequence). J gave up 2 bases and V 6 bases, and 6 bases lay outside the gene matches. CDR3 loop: CASRAQGDGNQPQHF. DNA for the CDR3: TGTGCCAGCAGGGCACAGGGGGACGGCAATCAGCCCCAGCATTTT.

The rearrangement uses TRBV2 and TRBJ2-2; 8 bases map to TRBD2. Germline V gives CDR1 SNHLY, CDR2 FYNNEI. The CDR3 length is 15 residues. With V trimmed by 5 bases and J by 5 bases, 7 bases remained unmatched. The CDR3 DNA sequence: TGTGCCAGCAGTAGAAGCGGGAGTTGGACCGGGGAGCTGTTTTTT. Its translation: CASSRSGSWTGELFF.

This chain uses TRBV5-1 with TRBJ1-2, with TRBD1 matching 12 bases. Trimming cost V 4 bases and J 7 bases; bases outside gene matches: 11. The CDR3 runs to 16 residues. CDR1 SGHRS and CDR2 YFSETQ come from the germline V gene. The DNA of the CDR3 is TGCGCCAGCAGCCCGAATGCAGGGGACAGGGGGCTTGGCTACACCTTC. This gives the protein CASSPNAGDRGLGYTF.

For the CDR3, the DNA is TGTGCCAGCAGTGAAGAGGTTGGCTACACCTTC. Protein: CASSEEVGYTF. This chain connects TRBV2 to TRBJ1-2; D ambiguous. CDR1 is SNHLY, CDR2 FYNNEI, per germline. V was clipped by 1 base and J by 7 bases, with 4 bases between them. The CDR3 runs 11 residues.

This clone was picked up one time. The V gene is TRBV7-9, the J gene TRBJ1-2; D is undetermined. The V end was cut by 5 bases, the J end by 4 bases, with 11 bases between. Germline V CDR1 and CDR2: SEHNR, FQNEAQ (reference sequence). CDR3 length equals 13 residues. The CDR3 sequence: CASSPESTYGYTF. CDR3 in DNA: TGTGCCAGCAGCCCAGAATCCACCTATGGCTACACCTTC.

CDR3 bases: TGTGCCAGCAGGCGGACTGATGACACTGAAGCTTTCTTT. Translated, it gives CASRRTDDTEAFF. The V and J genes are TRBV6-5 and TRBJ1-1, with unresolved D. Per the germline V gene, CDR1 is MNHEY and CDR2 is SVGAGI. This CDR3 spans 13 amino acids. V gave up 6 bases and J gave up 3 bases, with 11 bases separating them.

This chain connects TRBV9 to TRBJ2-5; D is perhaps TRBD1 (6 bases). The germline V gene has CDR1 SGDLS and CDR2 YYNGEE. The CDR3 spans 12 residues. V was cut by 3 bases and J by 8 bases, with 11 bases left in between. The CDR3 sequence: CASSAPQGTQYF. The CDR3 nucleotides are TGTGCCAGCAGCGCCCCACAGGGTACCCAGTACTTC. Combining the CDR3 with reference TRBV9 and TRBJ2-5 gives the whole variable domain DSGVTQTPKHLITATGQRVTLRCSPRSGDLSVYWYQQSLDQGLQFLIQYYNGEERAKGNILERFSAQQFPDLHSELNLSSLELGDSALYFCASSAPQGTQYFGPGTRLLVL.

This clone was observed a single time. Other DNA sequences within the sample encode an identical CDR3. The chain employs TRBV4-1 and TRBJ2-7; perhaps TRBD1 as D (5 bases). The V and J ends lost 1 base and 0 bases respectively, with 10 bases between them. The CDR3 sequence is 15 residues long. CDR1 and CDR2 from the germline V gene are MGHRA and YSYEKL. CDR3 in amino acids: CASSQGQGSSYEQYF. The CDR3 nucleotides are TGCGCCAGCAGCCAAGGCCAGGGCAGCTCCTACGAGCAGTACTTC.

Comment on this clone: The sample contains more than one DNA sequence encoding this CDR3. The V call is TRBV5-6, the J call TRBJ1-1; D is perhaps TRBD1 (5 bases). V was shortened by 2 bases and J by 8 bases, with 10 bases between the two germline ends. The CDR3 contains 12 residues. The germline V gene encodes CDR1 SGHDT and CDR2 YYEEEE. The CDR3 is CASSFGGTEAFF. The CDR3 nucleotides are TGTGCCAGCAGCTTCGGAGGGACCGAAGCTTTCTTT. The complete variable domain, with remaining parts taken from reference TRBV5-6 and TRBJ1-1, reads DAGVTQSPTHLIKTRGQQVTLRCSPKSGHDTVSWYQQALGQGPQFIFQYYEEEERQRGNFPDRFSGHQFPNYSSELNVNALLLGDSALYLCASSFGGTEAFFGQGTRLTVV.

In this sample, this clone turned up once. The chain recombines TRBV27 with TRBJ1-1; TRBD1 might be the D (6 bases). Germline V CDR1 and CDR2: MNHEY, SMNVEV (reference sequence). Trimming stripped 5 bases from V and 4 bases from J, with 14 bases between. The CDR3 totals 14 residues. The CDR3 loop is CASSRTVFLTEAFF. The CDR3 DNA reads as TGTGCCAGCAGTCGGACAGTATTTCTCACTGAAGCTTTCTTT.

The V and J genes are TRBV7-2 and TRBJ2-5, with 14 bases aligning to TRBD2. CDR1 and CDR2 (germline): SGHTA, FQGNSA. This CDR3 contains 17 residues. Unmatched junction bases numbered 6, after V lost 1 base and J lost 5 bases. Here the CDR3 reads CASSLVGLAGGPETQYF. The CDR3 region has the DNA TGTGCCAGCAGCTTAGTTGGACTAGCGGGGGGACCGGAGACCCAGTACTTC. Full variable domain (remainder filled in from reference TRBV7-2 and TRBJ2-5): GAGVSQSPSNKVTEKGKDVELRCDPISGHTALYWYRQSLGQGLEFLIYFQGNSAPDKSGLPSDRFSAERTGGSVSTLTIQRTQQEDSAVYLCASSLVGLAGGPETQYFGPGTRLLVL.

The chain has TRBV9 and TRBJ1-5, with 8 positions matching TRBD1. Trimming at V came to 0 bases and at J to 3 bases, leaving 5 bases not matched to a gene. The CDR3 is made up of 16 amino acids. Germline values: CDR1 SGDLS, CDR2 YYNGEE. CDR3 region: CASSVGQGADNQPQHF. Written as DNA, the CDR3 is TGTGCCAGCAGCGTAGGGCAGGGGGCAGACAATCAGCCCCAGCATTTT.

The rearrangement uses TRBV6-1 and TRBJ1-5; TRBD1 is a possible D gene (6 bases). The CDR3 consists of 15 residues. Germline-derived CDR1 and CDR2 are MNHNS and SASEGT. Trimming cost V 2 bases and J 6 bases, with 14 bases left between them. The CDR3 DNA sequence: TGTGCCAGCAGTGAAATATCGGGGGGCGGTCAGCCCCAGCATTTT. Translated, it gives CASSEISGGGQPQHF.

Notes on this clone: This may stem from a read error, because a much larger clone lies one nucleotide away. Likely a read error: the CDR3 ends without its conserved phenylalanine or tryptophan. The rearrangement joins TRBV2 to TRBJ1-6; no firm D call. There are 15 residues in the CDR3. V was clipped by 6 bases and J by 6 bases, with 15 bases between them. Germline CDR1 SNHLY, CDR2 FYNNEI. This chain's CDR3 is CASRVLASSNSPLHL. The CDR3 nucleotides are TGTGCCAGCAGAGTTTTAGCAAGTTCTAATTCACCCCTCCACCTT.

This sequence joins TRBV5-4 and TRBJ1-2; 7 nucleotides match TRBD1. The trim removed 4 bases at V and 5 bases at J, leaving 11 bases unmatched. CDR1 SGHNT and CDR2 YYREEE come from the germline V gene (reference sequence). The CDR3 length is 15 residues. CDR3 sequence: CASSARDSSYYGYTF. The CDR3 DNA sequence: TGTGCCAGCAGCGCACGGGACAGTTCCTATTATGGCTACACCTTC.

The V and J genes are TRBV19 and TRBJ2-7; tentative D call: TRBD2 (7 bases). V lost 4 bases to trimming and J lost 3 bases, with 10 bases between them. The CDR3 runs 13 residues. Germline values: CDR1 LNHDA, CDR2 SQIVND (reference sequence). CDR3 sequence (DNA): TGTGCCAGTAGTAGCGGGGGACACTACGAGCAGTACTTC. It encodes CASSSGGHYEQYF. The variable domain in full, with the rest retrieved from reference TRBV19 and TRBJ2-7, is DGGITQSPKYLFRKEGQNVTLSCEQNLNHDAMYWYRQDPGQGLRLIYYSQIVNDFQKGDIAEGYSVSREKKESFPLTVTSAQKNPTAFYLCASSSGGHYEQYFGPGTRLTVT.

CDR3 sequence reads: CASSLEGGTQYF. CDR3 DNA sequence: TGTGCCAGCAGCTTGGAGGGCGGGACCCAGTACTTC. The J gene is TRBJ2-5, the V gene TRBV5-4; D is unclear. Germline values: CDR1 SGHNT, CDR2 YYREEE (reference sequence). V was cut by 0 bases and J by 7 bases, with 7 bases left in between. The CDR3 totals 12 residues.

CDR3 region: CASSQDRGFKEKLFF. CDR3 coding DNA: TGCGCCAGCAGCCAGGACAGGGGTTTTAAGGAAAAACTGTTTTTT. The rearrangement links TRBV5-1 to TRBJ1-4; 9 nucleotides align to TRBD1. In germline, CDR1 is SGHRS, CDR2 YFSETQ. This CDR3 is 15 amino acids long. With 4 bases clipped from V and 8 bases from J, the junction kept 9 bases outside the gene matches.

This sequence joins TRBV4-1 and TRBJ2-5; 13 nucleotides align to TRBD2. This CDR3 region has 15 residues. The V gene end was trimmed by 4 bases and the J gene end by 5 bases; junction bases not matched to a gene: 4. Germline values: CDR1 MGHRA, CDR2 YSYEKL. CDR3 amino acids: CASSPLAGGRETQYF. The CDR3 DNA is TGCGCCAGCAGCCCACTAGCGGGGGGGCGCGAGACCCAGTACTTC.

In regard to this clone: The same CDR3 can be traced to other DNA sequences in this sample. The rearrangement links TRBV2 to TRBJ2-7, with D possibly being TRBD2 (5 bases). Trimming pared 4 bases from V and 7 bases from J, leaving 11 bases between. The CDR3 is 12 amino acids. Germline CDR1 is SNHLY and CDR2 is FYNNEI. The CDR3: CASSGDPGEQYF. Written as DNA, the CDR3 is TGTGCCAGCAGTGGAGACCCGGGGGAGCAGTACTTC.